This T cell receptor (beta chain) was captured by sequencing in a study of shared clonotypes between healthy human individuals. Overall study findings and caveats: In general, naive subsets displayed greater estimated richness than memory subsets did.

Splitting of CD4+ cells produced CD45RA+ naive and CD45RA-negative memory subsets. In regard to this clone: The target antigen is unknown.

Profiled with immunoSEQ multiplex PCR; TCRdb holds only in-frame clones, not every one. The sample lists approximately 2,000,000 clones, 92% occurring once. Germline lookup yields CDR1 MNHNS and CDR2 SASEGT. V dropped 2 bases and J dropped 8 bases, with 6 bases sitting between them. This CDR3 has 12 residues. Input material: naive CD4+ T cells from PBMCs. Subset: CD45RA+ positively selected. The TCR comes from a man younger than 35 in good health. Some clones in this sample may be carry-over from other donors' samples. The gene calls are TRBV6-1 and TRBJ1-4; no definite D call. The CDR3 loop is CASSERFEKLFF. For the CDR3, the DNA is TGTGCCAGCAGTGAAAGGTTCGAAAAACTGTTTTTT.